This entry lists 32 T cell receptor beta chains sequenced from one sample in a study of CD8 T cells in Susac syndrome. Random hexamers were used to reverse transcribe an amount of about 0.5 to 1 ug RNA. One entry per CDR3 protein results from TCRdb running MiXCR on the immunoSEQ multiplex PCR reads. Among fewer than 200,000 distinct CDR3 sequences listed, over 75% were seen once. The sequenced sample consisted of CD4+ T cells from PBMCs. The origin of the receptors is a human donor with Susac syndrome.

In DNA form, the CDR3 reads TGTGCCAGCAGTTACTCTCTAGCGGGGTCCTACAATGAGCAGTTCTTC. It is translated as CASSYSLAGSYNEQFF. J is TRBJ2-1 and V is TRBV6-5; 9 positions match TRBD2. V shed 0 bases and J 1 base; nucleotides not matched to a gene: 1. The V gene's germline CDR1 is MNHEY and CDR2 SVGAGI. CDR3 length: 16 residues.

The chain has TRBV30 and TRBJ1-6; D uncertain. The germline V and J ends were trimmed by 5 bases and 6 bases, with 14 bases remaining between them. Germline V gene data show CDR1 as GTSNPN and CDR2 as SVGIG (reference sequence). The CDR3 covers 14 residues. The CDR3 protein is CAWDHLDSNSPLHF. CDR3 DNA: TGTGCCTGGGACCACCTTGATAGTAATTCACCCCTCCACTTT.

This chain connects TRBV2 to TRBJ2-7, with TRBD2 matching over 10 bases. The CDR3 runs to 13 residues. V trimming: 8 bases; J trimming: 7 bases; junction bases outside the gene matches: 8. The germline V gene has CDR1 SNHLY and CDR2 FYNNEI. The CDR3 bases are TGTGCCAGCGGTAGCGGGAGGCCCTGGGAGCAGTACTTC. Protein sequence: CASGSGRPWEQYF. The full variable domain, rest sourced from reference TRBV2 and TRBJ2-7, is EPEVTQTPSHQVTQMGQEVILRCVPISNHLYFYWYRQILGQKVEFLVSFYNNEISEKSEIFDDQFSVERPDGSNFTLKIRSTKLEDSAMYFCASGSGRPWEQYFGPGTRLTVT.

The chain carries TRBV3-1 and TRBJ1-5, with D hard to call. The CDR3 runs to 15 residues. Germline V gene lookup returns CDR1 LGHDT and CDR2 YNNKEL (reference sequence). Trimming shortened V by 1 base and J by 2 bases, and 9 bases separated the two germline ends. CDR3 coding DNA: TGTGCCAGCAGCCAAGGACCGAGTGGCAATCAGCCCCAGCATTTT. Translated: CASSQGPSGNQPQHF.

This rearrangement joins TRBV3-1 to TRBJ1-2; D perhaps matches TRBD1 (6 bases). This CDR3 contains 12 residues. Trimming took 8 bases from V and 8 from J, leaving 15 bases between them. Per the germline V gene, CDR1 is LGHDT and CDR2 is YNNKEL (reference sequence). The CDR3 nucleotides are TGTGCCAGCGGACTACAGGGCGTGGGCTACACCTTC. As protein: CASGLQGVGYTF.

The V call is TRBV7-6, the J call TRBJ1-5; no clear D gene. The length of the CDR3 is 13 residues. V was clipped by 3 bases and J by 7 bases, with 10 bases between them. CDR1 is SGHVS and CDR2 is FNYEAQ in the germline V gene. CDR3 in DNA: TGTGCCAGCAGCTTTTCAGCACGGCAGCCCCAGCATTTT. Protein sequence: CASSFSARQPQHF.

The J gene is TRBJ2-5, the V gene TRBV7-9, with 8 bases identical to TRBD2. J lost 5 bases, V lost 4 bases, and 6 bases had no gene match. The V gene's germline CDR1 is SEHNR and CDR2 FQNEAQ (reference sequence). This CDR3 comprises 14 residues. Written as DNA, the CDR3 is TGTGCCAGCAGCTCCGGACTAGCCGGGGAGACCCAGTACTTC. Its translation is CASSSGLAGETQYF.

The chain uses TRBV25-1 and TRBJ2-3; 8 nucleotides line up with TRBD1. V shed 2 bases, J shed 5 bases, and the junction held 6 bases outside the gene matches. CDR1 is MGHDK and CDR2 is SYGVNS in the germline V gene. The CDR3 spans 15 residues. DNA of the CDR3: TGTGCCAGCAGTGAACAGGGGGCATTAGGAGATACGCAGTATTTT. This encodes CASSEQGALGDTQYF. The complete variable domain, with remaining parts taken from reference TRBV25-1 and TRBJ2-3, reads EADIYQTPRYLVIGTGKKITLECSQTMGHDKMYWYQQDPGMELHLIHYSYGVNSTEKGDLSSESTVSRIRTEHFPLTLESARPSHTSQYLCASSEQGALGDTQYFGPGTRLTVL.

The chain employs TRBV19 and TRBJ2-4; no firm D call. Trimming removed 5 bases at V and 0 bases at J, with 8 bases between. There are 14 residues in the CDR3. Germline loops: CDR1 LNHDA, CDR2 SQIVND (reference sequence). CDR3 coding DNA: TGTGCCAGTAGTGCTCAGGTAGCCAAAAACATTCAGTACTTC. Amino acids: CASSAQVAKNIQYF.

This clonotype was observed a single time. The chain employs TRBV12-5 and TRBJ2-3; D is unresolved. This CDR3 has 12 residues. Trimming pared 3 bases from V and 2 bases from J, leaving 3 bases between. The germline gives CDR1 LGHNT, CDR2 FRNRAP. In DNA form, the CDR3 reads TGTGCTAGTGGTTTAGACACAGATACGCAGTATTTT. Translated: CASGLDTDTQYF.

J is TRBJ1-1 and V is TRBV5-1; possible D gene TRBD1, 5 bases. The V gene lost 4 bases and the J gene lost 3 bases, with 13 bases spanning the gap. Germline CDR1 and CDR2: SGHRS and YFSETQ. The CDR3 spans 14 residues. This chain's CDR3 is CASSAGRWDTEAFF. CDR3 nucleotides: TGCGCCAGCAGCGCGGGGCGGTGGGACACTGAAGCTTTCTTT.

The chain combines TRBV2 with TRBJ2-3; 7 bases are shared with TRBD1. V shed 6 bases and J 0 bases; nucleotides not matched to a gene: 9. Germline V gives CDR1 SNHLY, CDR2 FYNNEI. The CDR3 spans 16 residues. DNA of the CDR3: TGTGCCAGCAGCGAGATCCGGGACAGAAGCACAGATACGCAGTATTTT. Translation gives CASSEIRDRSTDTQYF.

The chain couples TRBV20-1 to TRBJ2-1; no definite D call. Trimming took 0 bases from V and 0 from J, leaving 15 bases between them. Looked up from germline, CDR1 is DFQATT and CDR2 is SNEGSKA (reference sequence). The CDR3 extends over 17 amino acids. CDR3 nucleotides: TGCAGTGCTAGAGATCGTTCCAGCTTCCGCTCCTACAATGAGCAGTTCTTC. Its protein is CSARDRSSFRSYNEQFF.

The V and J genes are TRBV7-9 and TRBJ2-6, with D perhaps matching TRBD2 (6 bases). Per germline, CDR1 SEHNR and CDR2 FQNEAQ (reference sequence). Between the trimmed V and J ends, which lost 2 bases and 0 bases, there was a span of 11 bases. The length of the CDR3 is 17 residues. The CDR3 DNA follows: TGTGCCAGCAGCTTAATCTTGGGACTCTCTGGGGCCAACGTCCTGACTTTC. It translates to CASSLILGLSGANVLTF. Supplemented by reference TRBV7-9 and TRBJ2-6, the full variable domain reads DTGVSQNPRHKITKRGQNVTFRCDPISEHNRLYWYRQTLGQGPEFLTYFQNEAQLEKSRLLSDRFSAERPKGSFSTLEIQRTEQGDSAMYLCASSLILGLSGANVLTFGAGSRLTVL.

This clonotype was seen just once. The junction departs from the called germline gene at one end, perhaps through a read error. The CDR3 DNA reads TGCGCCAGCAGCCTTGACAGCAACTACGAGCAGCACTTC. Its translation: CASSLDSNYEQHF. This sequence joins TRBV5-1 and TRBJ2-7, with a possible D match to TRBD1 (5 bases). The CDR3 is 13 residues long. The V gene's germline CDR1 is SGHRS and CDR2 YFSETQ.

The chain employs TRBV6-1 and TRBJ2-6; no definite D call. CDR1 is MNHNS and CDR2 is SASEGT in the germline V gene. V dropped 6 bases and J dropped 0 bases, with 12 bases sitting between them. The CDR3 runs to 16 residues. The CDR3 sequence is CASSGRSFSGANVLTF. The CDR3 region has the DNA TGTGCCAGCAGCGGAAGGTCTTTCTCTGGGGCCAACGTCCTGACTTTC.

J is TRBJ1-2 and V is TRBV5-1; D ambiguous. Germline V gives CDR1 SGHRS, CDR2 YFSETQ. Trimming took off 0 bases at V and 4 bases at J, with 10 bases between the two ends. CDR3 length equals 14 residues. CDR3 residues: CASSLAQASYGYTF. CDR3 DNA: TGCGCCAGCAGCTTGGCCCAGGCCAGCTATGGCTACACCTTC. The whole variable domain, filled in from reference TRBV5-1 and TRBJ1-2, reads KAGVTQTPRYLIKTRGQQVTLSCSPISGHRSVSWYQQTPGQGLQFLFEYFSETQRNKGNFPGRFSGRQFSNSRSEMNVSTLELGDSALYLCASSLAQASYGYTFGSGTRLTVV.

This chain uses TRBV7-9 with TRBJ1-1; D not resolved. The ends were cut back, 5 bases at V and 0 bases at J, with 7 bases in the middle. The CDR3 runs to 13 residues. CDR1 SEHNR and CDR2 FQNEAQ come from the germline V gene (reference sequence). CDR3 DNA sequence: TGTGCCAGCAGCCCGGACCTGAACACTGAAGCTTTCTTT. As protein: CASSPDLNTEAFF.

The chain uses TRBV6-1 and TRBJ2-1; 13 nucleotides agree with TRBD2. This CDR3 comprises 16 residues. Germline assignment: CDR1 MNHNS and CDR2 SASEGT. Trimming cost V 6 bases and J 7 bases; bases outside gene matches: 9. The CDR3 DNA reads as TGTGCCAGCAGGACACAGGGACTAGCGGGAAGAAATGAGCAGTTCTTC. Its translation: CASRTQGLAGRNEQFF.

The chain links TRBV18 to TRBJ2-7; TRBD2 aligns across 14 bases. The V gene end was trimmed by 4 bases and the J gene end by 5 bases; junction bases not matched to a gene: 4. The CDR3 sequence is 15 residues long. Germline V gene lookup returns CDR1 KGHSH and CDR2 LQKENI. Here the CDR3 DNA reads TGTGCCAGCTCACAGACTAGCGGGGGGGCCCACGAGCAGTACTTC. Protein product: CASSQTSGGAHEQYF.

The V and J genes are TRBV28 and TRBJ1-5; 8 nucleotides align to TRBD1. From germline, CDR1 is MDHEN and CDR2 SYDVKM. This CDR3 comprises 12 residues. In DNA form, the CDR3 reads TGTGGAATCAGGGGGCAGAATCAGCCCCAGCATTTT. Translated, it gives CGIRGQNQPQHF.

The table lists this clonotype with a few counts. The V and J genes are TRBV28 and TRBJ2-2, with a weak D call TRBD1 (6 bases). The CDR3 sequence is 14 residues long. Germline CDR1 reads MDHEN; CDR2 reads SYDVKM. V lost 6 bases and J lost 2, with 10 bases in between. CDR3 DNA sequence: TGTGCCAGCAGGTTACAGGGCAACACCGGGGAGCTGTTTTTT. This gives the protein CASRLQGNTGELFF.

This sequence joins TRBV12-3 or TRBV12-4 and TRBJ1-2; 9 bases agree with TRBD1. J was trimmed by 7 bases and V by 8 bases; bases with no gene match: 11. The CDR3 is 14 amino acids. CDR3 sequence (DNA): TGTGCCAGCCGACCGGGACAGGGAGGTGGTGGCTACACCTTC. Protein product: CASRPGQGGGGYTF.

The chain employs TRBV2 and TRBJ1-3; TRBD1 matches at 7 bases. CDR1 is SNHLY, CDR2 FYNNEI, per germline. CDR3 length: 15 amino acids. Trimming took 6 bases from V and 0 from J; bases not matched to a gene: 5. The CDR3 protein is CASRGGTVSGNTIYF. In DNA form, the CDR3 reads TGTGCCAGCAGGGGTGGGACAGTCTCTGGAAACACCATATATTTT.

CDR3 nucleotides: TGCAGTGCTAGTCGGGGGCTCGATGGCTACACCTTC. Residues: CSASRGLDGYTF. The gene calls are TRBV20-1 and TRBJ1-2; D is perhaps TRBD1 (6 bases). CDR1 and CDR2 from the germline V gene are DFQATT and SNEGSKA (reference sequence). This CDR3 contains 12 residues. Deletions cut 3 bases from V and 6 bases from J, with 11 bases between.

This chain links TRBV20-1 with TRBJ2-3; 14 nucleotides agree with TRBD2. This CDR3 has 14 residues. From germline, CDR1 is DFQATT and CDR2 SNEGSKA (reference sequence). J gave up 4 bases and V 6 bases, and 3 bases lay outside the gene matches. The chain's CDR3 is CSAQTSGRADTQYF. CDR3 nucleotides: TGCAGTGCGCAGACTAGCGGGAGGGCAGATACGCAGTATTTT.

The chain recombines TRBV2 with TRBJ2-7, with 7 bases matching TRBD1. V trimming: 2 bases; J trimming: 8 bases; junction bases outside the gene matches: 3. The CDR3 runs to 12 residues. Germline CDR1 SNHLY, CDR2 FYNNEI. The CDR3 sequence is CASSELQGKQYF. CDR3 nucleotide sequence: TGTGCCAGCAGTGAACTACAGGGGAAGCAGTACTTC.

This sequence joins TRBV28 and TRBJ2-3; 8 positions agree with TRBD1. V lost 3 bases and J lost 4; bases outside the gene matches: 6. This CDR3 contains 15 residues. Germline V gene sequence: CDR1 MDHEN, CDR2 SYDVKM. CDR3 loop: CASSFGQGRADTQYF. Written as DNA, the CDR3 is TGTGCCAGCAGTTTTGGACAGGGCCGGGCAGATACGCAGTATTTT. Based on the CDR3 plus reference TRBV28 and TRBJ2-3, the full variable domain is DVKVTQSSRYLVKRTGEKVFLECVQDMDHENMFWYRQDPGLGLRLIYFSYDVKMKEKGDIPEGYSVSREKKERFSLILESASTNQTSMYLCASSFGQGRADTQYFGPGTRLTVL.

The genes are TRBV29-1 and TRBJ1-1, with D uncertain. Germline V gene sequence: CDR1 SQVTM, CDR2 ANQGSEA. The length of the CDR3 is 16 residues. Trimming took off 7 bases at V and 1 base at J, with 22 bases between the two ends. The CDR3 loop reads CSALHGLSPRNTEAFF. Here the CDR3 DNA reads TGCAGCGCCCTCCATGGTCTTAGCCCCAGGAACACTGAAGCTTTCTTT.

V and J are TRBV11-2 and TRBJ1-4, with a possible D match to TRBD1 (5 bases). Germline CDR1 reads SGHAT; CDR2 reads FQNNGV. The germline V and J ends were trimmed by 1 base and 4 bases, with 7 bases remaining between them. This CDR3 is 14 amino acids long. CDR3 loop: CASSLGDHNEKLFF. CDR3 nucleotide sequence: TGTGCCAGCAGCTTAGGGGACCATAATGAAAAACTGTTTTTT.

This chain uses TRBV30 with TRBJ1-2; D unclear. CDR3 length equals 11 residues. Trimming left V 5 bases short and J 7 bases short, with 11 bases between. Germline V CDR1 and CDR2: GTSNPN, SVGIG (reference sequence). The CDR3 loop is CAWGPGGGYTF. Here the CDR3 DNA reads TGTGCCTGGGGCCCTGGTGGTGGCTACACCTTC.

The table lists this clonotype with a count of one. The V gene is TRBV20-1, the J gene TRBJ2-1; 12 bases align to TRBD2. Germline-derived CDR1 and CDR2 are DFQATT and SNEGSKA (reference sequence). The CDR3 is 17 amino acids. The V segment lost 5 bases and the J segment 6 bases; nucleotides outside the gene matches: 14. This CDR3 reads CSAHGLAGGGDPNEQFF. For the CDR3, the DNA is TGCAGTGCTCACGGGCTAGCGGGAGGGGGAGATCCCAATGAGCAGTTCTTC.